This is a list of T cell receptor beta chains from one sample in a study of technical replicates of blood from four donors. The method was immunoSEQ multiplex PCR; TCRdb's version includes in-frame clones alone and lacks a portion of them. The sample contains some 66,000 clones, 95% to 98% of which appear only once. The sequenced sample consisted of T cells isolated from PBMCs. The source is a human donor in good health. The CDR3 runs from the conserved cysteine through the conserved F or W. A D gene is named only where the DNA matches it firmly. Not all rows give a size; the values are once, few, many and, for expanded clones, a class.

j_call	d_call	v_call	clone_size	cdr3_aa	cdr3_nt
TRBJ1-6	TRBD1	TRBV5-1	once	CASSNGQGENSPLHF	TGCGCCAGCAGCAATGGACAGGGAGAAAATTCACCCCTCCACTTT
TRBJ2-5	TRBD2	TRBV30	-	CAWRAGTSGGAQTQYF	TGTGCCTGGAGGGCCGGGACTAGCGGGGGAGCACAGACCCAGTACTTC
TRBJ2-7	-	TRBV4-1	-	CASSQWGLKGAVEQYF	TGCGCCAGCAGTCAATGGGGTCTGAAAGGGGCAGTCGAGCAGTACTTC
TRBJ2-1	TRBD2	TRBV27	-	CASSRDPGTSGRALSYNEQFF	TGTGCCAGCAGTCGGGACCCCGGGACTAGCGGGAGGGCCTTGTCCTACAATGAGCAGTTCTTC
TRBJ2-6	TRBD1	TRBV19	once	CASAGQGAGGANVLTF	TGTGCCAGTGCCGGGCAGGGGGCGGGCGGGGCCAACGTCCTGACTTTC
TRBJ2-5	TRBD1	TRBV29-1	-	CSVRTGSWETQYF	TGCAGCGTCCGGACAGGGTCTTGGGAGACCCAGTACTTC
TRBJ2-7	TRBD1	TRBV6-1	-	CASGTGTYEQYF	TGTGCCAGCGGGACAGGGACCTACGAGCAGTACTTC
TRBJ2-7	-	TRBV1	-	CTSSLWGVPWPYEQYF	TGCACCAGCAGCCTTTGGGGAGTCCCTTGGCCTTACGAGCAGTACTTC
TRBJ1-5	TRBD1	TRBV4-1	-	CASSPGGRGPYQPQHF	TGCGCCAGCAGCCCGGGGGGCAGGGGGCCCTATCAGCCCCAGCATTTT
TRBJ2-7	TRBD2	TRBV29-1	few	CSVGRLAGYEQYF	TGCAGCGTGGGGAGGCTAGCGGGTTACGAGCAGTACTTC
TRBJ1-2	-	TRBV7-9	-	CASTVGGAIGYTF	TGTGCCAGCACCGTCGGGGGGGCAATAGGCTACACCTTC
TRBJ2-7	-	TRBV28	-	CASSLGLRAYEQYF	TGTGCCAGCAGTTTAGGACTAAGAGCCTACGAGCAGTACTTC
TRBJ2-2	TRBD1	TRBV7-9	-	CASSLQGANTGELFF	TGTGCCAGCAGCTTACAGGGGGCGAACACCGGGGAGCTGTTTTTT
TRBJ1-2	-	TRBV11-3	-	CASSFLGGESYGYTF	TGTGCCAGCAGCTTCCTGGGGGGGGAATCCTATGGCTACACCTTC
TRBJ1-5	-	TRBV7-8	once	CASSLPSGGTSTGIRNQPQHF	TGTGCCAGCAGCTTACCCTCAGGCGGAACGAGCACAGGGATTCGCAATCAGCCCCAGCATTTT
TRBJ2-7	TRBD1	TRBV6-5	-	CASSYGGNRGSEQYF	TGTGCCAGCAGTTACGGAGGTAACAGGGGAAGCGAGCAGTACTTC
TRBJ1-1	-	TRBV28	-	CASSLVERGTEAFF	TGTGCCAGCAGTTTAGTTGAACGAGGCACTGAAGCTTTCTTT
TRBJ1-5	-	TRBV30	-	CAWGIQGGNQPQHF	TGTGCCTGGGGCATACAGGGTGGCAATCAGCCCCAGCATTTT
TRBJ1-5	-	TRBV5-1	-	CASSSGLSTGQPQHF	TGCGCCAGCAGCTCGGGGTTATCAACGGGTCAGCCCCAGCATTTT
TRBJ2-7	-	TRBV7-8	-	CASSLQGLTYEQYF	TGTGCCAGCAGCTTACAGGGTTTAACCTACGAGCAGTACTTC
TRBJ1-1	-	TRBV6-1	-	CASSVNSLTEAFF	TGTGCCAGCAGTGTTAACAGTCTAACTGAAGCTTTCTTT
TRBJ2-7	TRBD1	TRBV18	-	CASSLDRGMVYEQYF	TGTGCCAGCTCATTAGACAGGGGCATGGTCTACGAGCAGTACTTC
TRBJ1-2	TRBD1	TRBV10-3	-	CAIRRSGQGEEGYTF	TGTGCCATCCGTCGCTCTGGACAGGGCGAGGAAGGCTACACCTTC
TRBJ2-3	-	TRBV10-1	-	CASSDVTATDTQYF	TGCGCCAGCAGTGATGTGACAGCCACAGATACGCAGTATTTT
TRBJ2-7	-	TRBV10-1	once	CASSESDEQYF	TGCGCCAGCAGTGAGTCCGACGAGCAGTACTTC
TRBJ2-3	TRBD2	TRBV6-4	-	CASSDSGGADTQYF	TGTGCCAGCAGTGACTCCGGGGGGGCAGATACGCAGTATTTT
TRBJ2-1	TRBD2	TRBV19	-	CASSIASGEYNEQFF	TGTGCCAGTAGTATTGCTAGCGGGGAATACAATGAGCAGTTCTTC
TRBJ2-2	-	TRBV7-9	few	CASPEGKQGLNTGELFF	TGTGCCAGCCCTGAGGGCAAGCAGGGGCTGAACACCGGGGAGCTGTTTTTT
TRBJ1-2	-	TRBV28	-	CASSLPASGGADELNYGYTF	TGTGCCAGCAGTTTACCAGCGAGCGGGGGGGCTGACGAGCTTAACTATGGCTACACCTTC
TRBJ2-5	-	TRBV5-1	-	CASRIDAGGTQYF	TGCGCCAGCAGAATCGACGCAGGAGGGACCCAGTACTTC
TRBJ2-3	-	TRBV5-4	-	CASSRAGTDTQYF	TGTGCCAGCAGCCGTGCAGGCACCGATACGCAGTATTTT
TRBJ2-1	-	TRBV19	once	CASRPGVEYNEQFF	TGTGCCAGTCGTCCGGGAGTCGAATACAATGAGCAGTTCTTC
TRBJ2-7	-	TRBV13	-	CASSAARAYEQYF	TGTGCCAGCAGCGCAGCCCGGGCCTACGAGCAGTACTTC
TRBJ2-7	-	TRBV30	-	CAWSPGTYEQYF	TGTGCCTGGAGTCCCGGGACCTACGAGCAGTACTTC
TRBJ1-2	-	TRBV5-1	-	CASSARRQGMVNYGYTF	TGCGCCAGCAGCGCGAGGCGGCAGGGGATGGTCAACTATGGCTACACCTTC
TRBJ1-1	TRBD1	TRBV5-1	-	CASSLQTGDGTEAFF	TGCGCCAGCAGCTTACAAACAGGGGATGGGACTGAAGCTTTCTTT
TRBJ1-2	TRBD1	TRBV6-1	-	CASSEAGDRDGYTF	TGTGCCAGCAGTGAAGCGGGGGACAGGGATGGCTACACCTTC
TRBJ1-4	-	TRBV4-1	-	CASSQAGPGIEKLFF	TGCGCCAGCAGCCAGGCGGGACCGGGGATTGAAAAACTGTTTTTT
TRBJ1-2	-	TRBV6-5	-	CASSRSIRGGYGYTF	TGTGCCAGCAGTCGCAGTATCAGGGGCGGCTATGGCTACACCTTC
TRBJ1-1	-	TRBV7-8	once	CASSLVGRVTEAFF	TGTGCCAGCAGCTTAGTGGGCAGGGTGACTGAAGCTTTCTTT